The 24 T cell receptor beta chains listed next were all sequenced from one sample in a study of T cells after posttransplantation cyclophosphamide. Profiling relied on immunoSEQ multiplex PCR, and the TCRdb table lists in-frame clones only, not all of them. The repertoire has about 40,000 clones, none seen only once; the ten largest take approximately 6%. The sample consisted of PBMCs. Receptors were obtained from a man aged 25 to 45 in good health and a related stem cell transplant donor.

This clone was detected many times. The rearrangement joins TRBV5-1 to TRBJ2-2; 9 nucleotides agree with TRBD1. V lost 4 bases, J lost 2 bases, and 6 bases stayed unmatched. Germline loops: CDR1 SGHRS, CDR2 YFSETQ. The CDR3 is 16 amino acids. The chain's CDR3 is CASSPGDRENTGELFF. The DNA of the CDR3 is TGCGCCAGCAGCCCCGGGGACAGGGAAAACACCGGGGAGCTGTTTTTT.

This clone was detected many times. This chain connects TRBV5-4 to TRBJ2-1; 16 nucleotides match TRBD2. This CDR3 contains 15 residues. The V segment lost 4 bases and the J segment 8 bases; nucleotides outside the gene matches: 3. Germline CDR1 reads SGHNT; CDR2 reads YYREEE (reference sequence). The CDR3 protein is CASSLGLAGGDEQFF. CDR3 coding DNA: TGTGCCAGCAGCCTGGGACTAGCGGGGGGGGATGAGCAGTTCTTC.

This clone was picked up many times. The chain combines TRBV10-1 with TRBJ1-6, with D tentatively TRBD1 (5 bases). The CDR3 has 20 amino acids. The V end lost 9 bases, the J end lost 6 bases, and 33 bases lay between the germline ends. The germline V gene encodes CDR1 WNHNN and CDR2 SYGVQD (reference sequence). CDR3 sequence: CARSCAGERCRVFANSPLHF. DNA of the CDR3: TGCGCCAGAAGTTGCGCGGGGGAAAGGTGCAGGGTATTTGCTAATTCACCCCTCCACTTT.

J is TRBJ2-3 and V is TRBV29-1; weak D call: TRBD1 (5 bases). The CDR3 contains 13 residues. The germline CDR1 and CDR2 sequences are SQVTM and ANQGSEA. Trimming cost V 8 bases and J 2 bases, with 14 bases left between them. CDR3 DNA sequence: TGCAGCTTGAGCAGGGATTCCACAGATACGCAGTATTTT. Its translation is CSLSRDSTDTQYF.

This clone was seen at least ten times. The chain couples TRBV5-1 to TRBJ2-1; 9 bases are shared with TRBD2. The CDR3 loop spans 15 amino acids. Germline CDR1 is SGHRS and CDR2 is YFSETQ. V was pared by 2 bases and J by 5 bases, with 5 bases of the junction left unmatched. The CDR3 loop reads CASSFVAGAHNEQFF. In nucleotides, the CDR3 is TGCGCCAGCAGCTTCGTAGCGGGGGCGCACAATGAGCAGTTCTTC.

The table lists this clone with many counts. The DNA of the CDR3 is TGTGCCAGCAGCTTAGCGGGGGCAAACACCGGGGAGCTGTTTTTT. Its translation: CASSLAGANTGELFF. This chain joins TRBV7-6 and TRBJ2-2, with D maybe TRBD1 (6 bases). The V gene's germline CDR1 is SGHVS and CDR2 FNYEAQ. Trimming removed 0 bases at V and 2 bases at J, with 7 bases between. This CDR3 is 15 amino acids long. The whole variable domain, filled in from reference TRBV7-6 and TRBJ2-2, reads GAGVSQSPRYKVTKRGQDVALRCDPISGHVSLYWYRQALGQGPEFLTYFNYEAQQDKSGLPNDRFSAERPEGSISTLTIQRTEQRDSAMYRCASSLAGANTGELFFGEGSRLTVL.

The chain couples TRBV4-3 to TRBJ2-7; D may be TRBD2 (5 bases). Trimming removed 1 base at V and 1 base at J, with 20 bases between. The germline gives CDR1 LGHNA, CDR2 YSLEER. The CDR3 has 18 residues. The CDR3 is CASSQVSGWETGSYEQYF. CDR3 nucleotide sequence: TGCGCCAGCAGCCAAGTGAGCGGCTGGGAGACGGGGTCCTACGAGCAGTACTTC.

The sample holds many counts of this clone. V is TRBV7-2 and J is TRBJ2-2; possibly TRBD1 for D (5 bases). With 3 bases removed from V and 6 bases from J, the gap between germline ends came to 14 bases. Germline V gene sequence: CDR1 SGHTA, CDR2 FQGNSA. CDR3 size: 15 residues. The CDR3 loop reads CASSFRRGSSGELFF. The CDR3 nucleotides are TGTGCCAGCAGCTTCAGAAGGGGATCCTCCGGGGAGCTGTTTTTT.

The chain recombines TRBV4-2 with TRBJ2-2; 10 bases map to TRBD2. Looked up from germline, CDR1 is LGHNA and CDR2 is YNFKEQ. The ends lost 0 bases at V and 0 bases at J; junction bases unmatched: 7. CDR3 length: 19 amino acids. The CDR3 DNA is TGTGCCAGCAGCCAAGATCGGCTAGCGGGGGCTACGAACACCGGGGAGCTGTTTTTT. Translation gives CASSQDRLAGATNTGELFF.

This clone was observed a handful of times. The chain employs TRBV18 and TRBJ2-5, with 10 bases matching TRBD2. V was pared by 4 bases and J by 2 bases, with 10 bases of the junction left unmatched. The CDR3 length is 17 residues. Germline values: CDR1 KGHSH, CDR2 LQKENI. CDR3 in DNA: TGTGCCAGCTCACGCGAGTCAGCGGGGGGGCGTCAAGAGACCCAGTACTTC. It is translated as CASSRESAGGRQETQYF.

This clone was recorded at least ten times. V and J are TRBV10-3 and TRBJ1-3, with a possible D match to TRBD1 (6 bases). Germline CDR1 reads ENHRY; CDR2 reads SYGVKD. The CDR3 length is 16 residues. The ends were cut back, 6 bases at V and 6 bases at J, with 21 bases in the middle. The CDR3 DNA reads as TGTGCCATCAGAGCACCTGGACAGAGTTATCCAAACACCATATATTTT. Its translation is CAIRAPGQSYPNTIYF.

The sample holds many counts of this clone. This rearrangement joins TRBV7-9 to TRBJ1-3, with D hard to call. CDR1 is SEHNR and CDR2 is FQNEAQ in the germline V gene (reference sequence). This CDR3 is built from 18 residues. V was cut by 3 bases and J by 0 bases, with 18 bases left in between. The CDR3 spells CASSFIMGVTSSGNTIYF. Written as DNA, the CDR3 is TGTGCCAGCAGCTTCATTATGGGCGTTACGAGCTCTGGAAACACCATATATTTT.

Many counts were recorded for this clone. The CDR3 nucleotides are TGTGCTAGCTCTGAGGGGTATAGCAATCAGCCCCAGCATTTT. It specifies CASSEGYSNQPQHF. This rearrangement joins TRBV12-5 to TRBJ1-5; D might be TRBD1 (5 bases). CDR3 length equals 14 residues. Germline V gene sequence: CDR1 LGHNT, CDR2 FRNRAP. The V and J ends lost 9 bases and 0 bases respectively, with 12 bases between them. Combining the CDR3 with reference TRBV12-5 and TRBJ1-5 gives the whole variable domain DARVTQTPRHKVTEMGQEVTMRCQPILGHNTVFWYRQTMMQGLELLAYFRNRAPLDDSGMPKDRFSAEMPDATLATLKIQPSEPRDSAVYFCASSEGYSNQPQHFGDGTRLSIL.

This clone has ten or more counts. The chain is built from TRBV6-1 and TRBJ2-7; 10 bases agree with TRBD1. The germline V gene has CDR1 MNHNS and CDR2 SASEGT. This CDR3 is built from 14 residues. With 8 bases clipped from V and 2 bases from J, the junction kept 6 bases outside the gene matches. CDR3 sequence: CASGVGTGAYEQYF. For the CDR3, the DNA is TGTGCCAGCGGGGTCGGGACAGGGGCCTACGAGCAGTACTTC.

This clone was counted ten times or more. The CDR3 region is CASTAGEYQPQHF. CDR3 nucleotides: TGTGCCAGCACCGCAGGGGAGTATCAGCCCCAGCATTTT. The rearrangement uses TRBV6-2 or TRBV6-3 and TRBJ1-5; D may be TRBD1 (6 bases). Germline values: CDR1 MNHEY, CDR2 SVGEGT. CDR3 size: 13 residues. V lost 7 bases to trimming and J lost 5 bases, with 12 bases between them.

This clone was detected many times. The V and J genes are TRBV4-1 and TRBJ1-5; TRBD1 is a possible D gene (6 bases). The CDR3 extends over 16 amino acids. V was cut by 6 bases and J by 6 bases, with 21 bases left in between. Germline V gene sequence: CDR1 MGHRA, CDR2 YSYEKL. CDR3: CASSIGRGARSQPQHF. CDR3 in DNA: TGCGCCAGCAGTATCGGTCGGGGGGCGAGGAGTCAGCCCCAGCATTTT.

This clone was counted many times. The chain is built from TRBV27 and TRBJ1-2, with 12 bases that match TRBD1. This CDR3 is built from 15 residues. The V gene's germline CDR1 is MNHEY and CDR2 SMNVEV (reference sequence). Trimming cost V 4 bases and J 5 bases; bases outside gene matches: 5. CDR3 nucleotide sequence: TGTGCCAGCAGTTCCGGGACAGGGGGCACTTATGGCTACACCTTC. Translated: CASSSGTGGTYGYTF.

This clone was seen many times. The chain combines TRBV6-2 or TRBV6-3 with TRBJ2-5, with D maybe TRBD2 (5 bases). The CDR3 covers 13 residues. Germline assignment: CDR1 MNHEY and CDR2 SVGEGT. Trimming pared 6 bases from V and 4 bases from J, leaving 12 bases between. In DNA form, the CDR3 reads TGTGCCAGCAGCTCGGGGTTACGAGAGACCCAGTACTTC. Amino acids: CASSSGLRETQYF.

This clone appeared many times. The chain recombines TRBV7-9 with TRBJ2-5; D may be TRBD2 (6 bases). Trimming shortened V by 5 bases and J by 0 bases, and 10 bases separated the two germline ends. Per germline, CDR1 SEHNR and CDR2 FQNEAQ (reference sequence). CDR3 length: 14 amino acids. The CDR3 DNA is TGTGCCAGCAGCGGGACTGTGTACCAAGAGACCCAGTACTTC. Its protein is CASSGTVYQETQYF.

The rearrangement uses TRBV24-1 and TRBJ2-2; 13 bases line up with TRBD2. J was trimmed by 5 bases and V by 3 bases; bases with no gene match: 5. The CDR3 loop spans 17 amino acids. CDR1 is KGHDR and CDR2 is SFDVKD in the germline V gene. The CDR3, as DNA: TGTGCCACCAGTGATGGAACTAGCGGGGGGGTTACCGGGGAGCTGTTTTTT. Its translation: CATSDGTSGGVTGELFF.

Ten or more counts support this clone. This rearrangement joins TRBV12-5 to TRBJ1-4; TRBD1 matches at 9 bases. V shed 1 base and J 7 bases; nucleotides not matched to a gene: 4. CDR3 length: 15 amino acids. The germline gives CDR1 LGHNT, CDR2 FRNRAP. CDR3 region: CASGLAGTGTEKLFF. The CDR3 DNA follows: TGTGCTAGTGGTTTGGCCGGGACAGGGACTGAAAAACTGTTTTTT.

The table lists this clone with many counts. The CDR3 coding sequence is TGTGCCAGCAGCCCCAGCCTAAGTAGGGACAGTGAAAAACTGTTTTTT. It encodes CASSPSLSRDSEKLFF. This chain links TRBV9 with TRBJ1-4; TRBD1 matches 7 bases. The CDR3 covers 16 residues. Germline CDR1 is SGDLS and CDR2 is YYNGEE. After removal of 4 bases from V and 7 bases from J, the junction contained 13 bases not matched to a gene. The full variable domain, its missing parts supplied by reference TRBV9 and TRBJ1-4, is DSGVTQTPKHLITATGQRVTLRCSPRSGDLSVYWYQQSLDQGLQFLIQYYNGEERAKGNILERFSAQQFPDLHSELNLSSLELGDSALYFCASSPSLSRDSEKLFFGSGTQLSVL.

This clone was seen many times. J is TRBJ2-1 and V is TRBV9, with D tentatively TRBD2 (5 bases). The germline gives CDR1 SGDLS, CDR2 YYNGEE. Deletions cut 3 bases from V and 0 bases from J, with 28 bases between. This CDR3 is built from 21 residues. The CDR3 region has the DNA TGTGCCAGCAGCGAAGGATCGTCGGCGAAGATTAGGCGGGTCTCCTACAATGAGCAGTTCTTC. This encodes CASSEGSSAKIRRVSYNEQFF.

This clone was counted many times. This chain connects TRBV4-3 to TRBJ2-6; tentatively, D is TRBD2 (5 bases). The germline V gene has CDR1 LGHNA and CDR2 YSLEER. This CDR3 has 17 amino acids. Trimming left V 2 bases short and J 11 bases short, with 22 bases between. The CDR3 DNA reads TGCGCCAGCAGCCAAACCCTTACCCGGACTCCCGATGACGTCCTGACTTTC. This codes for CASSQTLTRTPDDVLTF.